The rows below give T cell receptor beta chains drawn from one sample of a study of cytomegalovirus exposure and HLA in healthy donors. Libraries were prepared by immunoSEQ multiplex PCR; TCRdb keeps only in-frame clonotypes and omits some of them. The sample records 100,000 to 120,000 clones, about 64% being singletons. The specimen sequenced was PBMCs. The receptors here all came from a man aged 18 to 30 in good health and CMV-seropositive. Each CDR3 is given with its conserved first and last residue. A D gene is named only where the DNA matches it firmly. Some rows mark clone size as missing; the rest say once, few, many or name a class of expanded clone.

v_call	j_call	cdr3_length	clone_size	d_call	cdr3_aa	cdr3_nt
TRBV7-8	TRBJ2-1	20	-	TRBD2	CASSSADSLDPLAGVNEQFF	TGTGCCAGCAGCTCGGCAGACTCCCTTGATCCTCTAGCGGGGGTCAATGAGCAGTTCTTC
TRBV5-4	TRBJ2-3	14	-	-	CASSRRDSGDTQYF	TGTGCCAGCAGCAGGAGGGATTCTGGTGATACGCAGTATTTT
TRBV6-5	TRBJ2-1	13	-	-	CASSEAETNEQFF	TGTGCCAGCAGTGAAGCGGAGACCAATGAGCAGTTCTTC
TRBV5-1	TRBJ1-1	12	few	TRBD1	CASKDREDEAFF	TGCGCCAGCAAAGACAGGGAGGATGAGGCTTTCTTT
TRBV7-9	TRBJ2-7	15	-	TRBD1	CASSLPTTGSYEQYF	TGTGCCAGCAGCTTACCGACGACAGGGTCTTACGAGCAGTACTTC
TRBV6-6	TRBJ2-6	16	-	-	CASSSAYRAGANVLTF	TGTGCCAGCAGTTCTGCTTACAGGGCTGGGGCCAACGTCCTGACTTTC
TRBV19	TRBJ1-2	14	-	TRBD1	CASSTGTGVDGYTF	TGTGCCAGTAGTACCGGGACAGGGGTCGATGGCTACACCTTC
TRBV11-2	TRBJ2-2	15	-	TRBD1	CASSHGAGGPGELFF	TGTGCCAGCAGCCATGGGGCAGGGGGACCCGGGGAGCTGTTTTTT
TRBV7-9	TRBJ2-4	16	few	TRBD2	CASSLGTSGGASIQYF	TGTGCCAGCAGCTTGGGGACTAGCGGGGGGGCGTCCATTCAGTACTTC
TRBV9	TRBJ2-2	16	once	-	CASSPRGEVNTGELFF	TGTGCCAGCAGCCCCCGAGGGGAGGTGAACACCGGGGAGCTGTTTTTT
TRBV9	TRBJ2-2	15	few	-	CASSVDNRPTGELFF	TGTGCCAGCAGCGTAGATAACAGACCGACCGGGGAGCTGTTTTTT
TRBV21-1	TRBJ1-6	17	-	-	CASSKAGSDDYNSPLHF	TGTGCCAGCAGCAAAGCCGGCAGCGATGACTATAATTCACCCCTCCACTTT
TRBV2	TRBJ1-4	15	once	-	CASSLRQRVNEKLFF	TGTGCCAGCAGTCTCAGACAGCGCGTTAATGAAAAACTGTTTTTT
TRBV6-5	TRBJ1-5	13	-	-	CASRTGGRGPQHF	TGTGCCAGCAGAACTGGTGGCCGCGGGCCCCAGCATTTT
TRBV4-1	TRBJ1-6	16	-	TRBD1	CASSQGVGTGGSPLHF	TGCGCCAGCAGCCAAGGGGTCGGGACAGGAGGTTCACCCCTCCACTTT
TRBV9	TRBJ1-5	17	-	TRBD1	CASSADPGQQKNQPQHF	TGTGCCAGCAGCGCAGATCCGGGACAGCAAAAAAATCAGCCCCAGCATTTT
TRBV7-8	TRBJ1-1	14	-	-	CASSLAWGQSEAFF	TGTGCCAGCAGCTTAGCTTGGGGGCAGAGTGAAGCTTTCTTT
TRBV20-1	TRBJ1-2	10	-	-	CSATDSGYTF	TGCAGTGCTACCGACAGTGGCTACACCTTC
TRBV19	TRBJ1-6	18	few	TRBD1	CASSIDGDRFDYNSPLHF	TGTGCCAGTAGTATAGACGGGGACAGATTTGACTATAATTCACCCCTCCACTTT
TRBV27	TRBJ1-3	14	-	-	CASSSAGAGNTIYF	TGTGCCAGCAGTTCGGCAGGGGCTGGAAACACCATATATTTT
TRBV15	TRBJ2-1	20	-	-	CATSRTLGLALGLLYNEQFF	TGTGCCACCAGCAGGACTTTGGGACTGGCCCTCGGCCTTTTATACAATGAGCAGTTCTTC
TRBV2	TRBJ1-1	16	-	TRBD1	CASSYFDRDQNTEAFF	TGTGCCAGCAGCTACTTCGACAGGGACCAGAACACTGAAGCTTTCTTT
TRBV6-5	TRBJ1-6	15	-	TRBD1	CASRGDSSYNSPLHF	TGTGCCAGCAGGGGGGACAGCTCCTATAATTCACCCCTCCACTTT
TRBV5-6	TRBJ1-2	16	-	TRBD1	CASSLGPGQGAWGYTF	TGTGCCAGCAGCTTGGGGCCGGGACAGGGGGCGTGGGGCTACACCTTC
TRBV6-1	TRBJ2-5	15	-	-	CASSEARGGGETQYF	TGTGCCAGCAGTGAAGCGCGGGGAGGGGGAGAGACCCAGTACTTC
TRBV20-1	TRBJ2-5	11	-	-	CSKTDLETQYF	TGCAGTAAAACAGATTTAGAGACCCAGTACTTC
TRBV2	TRBJ1-2	14	-	-	CASSEGGSGYGYTF	TGTGCCAGCAGTGAAGGAGGGTCGGGCTATGGCTACACCTTC
TRBV27	TRBJ2-1	11	-	-	CASSRESEQFF	TGTGCCAGCAGCCGAGAGAGTGAGCAGTTCTTC
TRBV6-1	TRBJ2-3	13	-	-	CASRTNSRDTQYF	TGTGCCAGCAGAACCAATTCCAGAGATACGCAGTATTTT
TRBV4-2	TRBJ2-3	15	-	TRBD1	CASSQERGLTDTQYF	TGTGCCAGCAGCCAAGAAAGGGGGCTCACAGATACGCAGTATTTT
TRBV10-1	TRBJ2-3	11	-	-	CASTSKDTQYF	TGCGCCAGCACGAGTAAAGATACGCAGTATTTT
TRBV2	TRBJ2-1	16	-	-	CASSGAGSPSYNEQFF	TGTGCCAGCAGTGGGGCGGGGAGTCCCTCCTACAATGAGCAGTTCTTC
TRBV5-4	TRBJ2-1	15	-	-	CASSPDDRDSNEQFF	TGTGCCAGCAGCCCGGATGACAGGGACTCCAATGAGCAGTTCTTC
TRBV6-1	TRBJ1-2	14	few	TRBD1	CASRLTGASYGYTF	TGTGCCAGCAGACTCACAGGGGCTAGCTATGGCTACACCTTC
TRBV6-1	TRBJ2-1	16	-	TRBD2	CASSVLSGGARNEQFF	TGTGCCAGCAGTGTACTTAGCGGGGGGGCGCGGAATGAGCAGTTCTTC
TRBV5-6	TRBJ1-5	14	-	-	CASSRGGPNQPQHF	TGTGCCAGCAGCCGGGGGGGCCCCAATCAGCCCCAGCATTTT
TRBV7-9	TRBJ1-6	14	-	TRBD1	CASSPTGANSPLHF	TGTGCCAGCAGCCCGACAGGGGCCAATTCACCCCTCCACTTT
TRBV2	TRBJ2-3	15	-	TRBD2	CASSGLAGGTDTQYF	TGTGCCAGCAGTGGGCTAGCGGGGGGCACAGATACGCAGTATTTT
TRBV4-2	TRBJ1-2	15	-	-	CASSQGAGAAYGYTF	TGTGCCAGCAGCCAAGGAGCAGGGGCCGCCTATGGTTACACCTTC
TRBV28	TRBJ2-3	14	-	-	CASRRSLPTDTQYF	TGTGCCAGCAGAAGGTCACTACCCACAGATACGCAGTATTTT
TRBV11-1	TRBJ2-5	15	-	TRBD1	CASSFLIGGGETQYF	TGTGCCAGCAGCTTTTTGATAGGGGGCGGAGAGACCCAGTACTTC
TRBV5-1	TRBJ2-3	15	few	TRBD1	CASRGQGSSPDTQYF	TGCGCCAGCCGCGGACAGGGGTCGTCCCCAGATACGCAGTATTTT
TRBV2	TRBJ2-7	15	-	TRBD2	CASSLSGLADYEQYF	TGTGCCAGCAGCCTTTCCGGACTAGCGGATTACGAGCAGTACTTC
TRBV2	TRBJ2-1	16	-	-	CASSDSRLAGGNEQFF	TGTGCCAGCAGTGATTCTCGGCTAGCTGGAGGCAATGAGCAGTTCTTC
TRBV10-1	TRBJ2-2	13	few	-	CASSGSPPGELFF	TGCGCCAGCAGTGGTTCTCCCCCCGGGGAGCTGTTTTTT
TRBV27	TRBJ2-7	13	-	-	CASSPYASGEQYF	TGTGCCAGCAGTCCCTACGCGTCGGGGGAGCAGTACTTC